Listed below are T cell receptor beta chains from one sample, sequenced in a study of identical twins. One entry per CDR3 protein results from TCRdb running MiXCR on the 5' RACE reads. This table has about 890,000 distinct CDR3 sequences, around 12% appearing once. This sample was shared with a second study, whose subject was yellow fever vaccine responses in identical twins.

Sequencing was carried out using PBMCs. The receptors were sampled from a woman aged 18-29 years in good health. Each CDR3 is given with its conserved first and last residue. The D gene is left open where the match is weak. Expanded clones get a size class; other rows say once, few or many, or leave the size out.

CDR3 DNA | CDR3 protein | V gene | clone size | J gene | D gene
TGCAGCCCCAGGGGGGGGGGTGGCACAGATACGCAGTATTTT | CSPRGGGGTDTQYF | TRBV29-1 | . | TRBJ2-3 | .
TGTGCCACCCTTTGGGGGGCGAACACCGGGGAGCTGTTTTTT | CATLWGANTGELFF | TRBV10-3 | . | TRBJ2-2 | .
TGTGCCAGCAGCCAAGATCTTGCGACAGGGGGTCGGACAGATACGCAGTATTTT | CASSQDLATGGRTDTQYF | TRBV3-1 | . | TRBJ2-3 | TRBD1
TGTGCCAGCAGCCAAGGCGGGGTGGATTCCCCCTACAATGAGCAGTTCTTC | CASSQGGVDSPYNEQFF | TRBV3-1 | . | TRBJ2-1 | .
TGCGCCAGCAGCGGACACGTTAGCGGGAGAGGCACCGGGGAGCTGTTTTTT | CASSGHVSGRGTGELFF | TRBV5-1 | few | TRBJ2-2 | TRBD2
TGCGCCAGCAGCTCAGAGCGGGGGGCCTACAATGAGCAGTTCTTC | CASSSERGAYNEQFF | TRBV5-1 | many | TRBJ2-1 | TRBD2
TGTGCCAGCAGCTTAAAGGCCTTCGATTCACCCCTCCACTTT | CASSLKAFDSPLHF | TRBV7-9 | many | TRBJ1-6 | .
TGCGCCAGCAGCCAAGAAAGGGTGGACACTGAAGCTTTCTTT | CASSQERVDTEAFF | TRBV4-1 | . | TRBJ1-1 | .
TGTGCCAGCCGGATTATTGTCAATGGCTACACCTTC | CASRIIVNGYTF | TRBV2 | few | TRBJ1-2 | .
TGTGCCAGCAGTTTAGGGGTCGGACCCATGAACACTGAAGCTTTCTTT | CASSLGVGPMNTEAFF | TRBV12-3/TRBV12-4 | few | TRBJ1-1 | .
TGCGCCAGCAGCTTGGGACATCCTGGGGCCAACGTCCTGACTTTC | CASSLGHPGANVLTF | TRBV5-1 | . | TRBJ2-6 | .
TGCAGTGCTAGATCTAGCGGGAGCCCCTCGGGTAATGAGCAGTTCTTC | CSARSSGSPSGNEQFF | TRBV20-1 | . | TRBJ2-1 | TRBD2
TGCGCCAGCAGCTTGTCGACAGGGATCACCGGGGAGCTGTTTTTT | CASSLSTGITGELFF | TRBV5-1 | many | TRBJ2-2 | TRBD1
TGTGCCAGCAGCCTCATAGAGAGGACTGAAGCTTTCTTT | CASSLIERTEAFF | TRBV7-8 | many | TRBJ1-1 | .
TGTGCCAGCAGCGTAACAGGGGCCAACAATCAGCCCCAGCATTTT | CASSVTGANNQPQHF | TRBV9 | . | TRBJ1-5 | TRBD1
TGTGCCAGCAGCTTTTATTCTTCCAGCTCCTATAATTCACCCCTCCACTTT | CASSFYSSSSYNSPLHF | TRBV12-3/TRBV12-4 | . | TRBJ1-6 | .
TGTGCCAGCAGTTTATCGGGGAGCGGGGTATCCGGGGAGCTGTTTTTT | CASSLSGSGVSGELFF | TRBV27 | few | TRBJ2-2 | TRBD2
TGTGCCAGCAGTCCTGCGACAGGGGGGTTGGAGACCCAGTACTTC | CASSPATGGLETQYF | TRBV6-1 | few | TRBJ2-5 | TRBD1
TGTGCCAGCAGTGCCGGGGGGTGGAACACTGAAGCTTTCTTT | CASSAGGWNTEAFF | TRBV12-3/TRBV12-4 | few | TRBJ1-1 | .
TGTGCCAGCTCGGGTACCCTAAATGAAAAACTGTTTTTT | CASSGTLNEKLFF | TRBV12-3/TRBV12-4 | . | TRBJ1-4 | .
TGTGCCAGCAGCCCTTACGGGGCCTACACAGATACGCAGTATTTT | CASSPYGAYTDTQYF | TRBV6-1 | many | TRBJ2-3 | .
TGCAGTGCTAGGGACTTGCGGGAAAACCAAGAGACCCAGTACTTC | CSARDLRENQETQYF | TRBV20-1 | few | TRBJ2-5 | .
TGTGCCAGCAGCGACTACAGGGGCAATGAGCAGTTCTTC | CASSDYRGNEQFF | TRBV5-5 | . | TRBJ2-1 | TRBD1
TGTGCCAGCACGCTAGGGACGCAGTTTATCGGGGAGCTGTTTTTT | CASTLGTQFIGELFF | TRBV12-3/TRBV12-4 | . | TRBJ2-2 | .
TGCAGTGCTCAGAGCGGGAAAACGTACAATGAGCAGTTCTTC | CSAQSGKTYNEQFF | TRBV20-1 | many | TRBJ2-1 | TRBD2
TGTGCCATCAGTGCCACGGGGCCTCTCATTCCAGATACGCAGTATTTT | CAISATGPLIPDTQYF | TRBV10-3 | few | TRBJ2-3 | .
TGTGCCAGCAGCCAACCGGGACTAGCGGTTACCGGGGAGCTGTTTTTT | CASSQPGLAVTGELFF | TRBV12-3/TRBV12-4 | many | TRBJ2-2 | TRBD2
TGTGCCAGCAGTGAACGAGGACAGGTCCTTCAGCCCCAGCATTTT | CASSERGQVLQPQHF | TRBV6-1 | many | TRBJ1-5 | TRBD1
TGTGCCAGCAGCTCCGGGACTAGCTGCTACGAGCAGTACTTC | CASSSGTSCYEQYF | TRBV3-1 | . | TRBJ2-7 | TRBD2
TGTGCCAGCAGCCCGCTCAAGGCAGGGAAGAGCAATCAGCCCCAGCATTTT | CASSPLKAGKSNQPQHF | TRBV11-3 | few | TRBJ1-5 | .
TGTGCCAGCAGCGCCCAGCCTCACACAGATACGCAGTATTTT | CASSAQPHTDTQYF | TRBV28 | . | TRBJ2-3 | .
TGCGCCAGCAGCTTGGCTGCGGGGGACACAGATACGCAGTATTTT | CASSLAAGDTDTQYF | TRBV5-1 | many | TRBJ2-3 | TRBD2
TGTGCCAGCAGCTTTCCGGGGGAGACCCAGTACTTC | CASSFPGETQYF | TRBV5-6 | many | TRBJ2-5 | .
TGTGCCAGCAGCTCCCCGTTGTTGAGCGAGAACACCGGGGAGCTGTTTTTT | CASSSPLLSENTGELFF | TRBV7-9 | . | TRBJ2-2 | .
TGCAGCGTTGTCGGCAGGTGGGATGGCTACACCTTC | CSVVGRWDGYTF | TRBV29-1 | few | TRBJ1-2 | .
TGCAGTGCACGACAGACAGTGGCTTCGCCCAACTATGGCTACACCTTC | CSARQTVASPNYGYTF | TRBV20-1 | . | TRBJ1-2 | .
TGTGCCAGCAGTCCCCGACTAGCGCTCCAAGAGACCCAGTACTTC | CASSPRLALQETQYF | TRBV12-3/TRBV12-4 | many | TRBJ2-5 | TRBD2
TGTGCCAGCAGCTTAAGTGGGGCTGCCTCCTACAATGAGCAGTTCTTC | CASSLSGAASYNEQFF | TRBV7-3 | . | TRBJ2-1 | .
TGCGCCAGCAGCTTGGTTAGCGGGGCCACAGATACGCAGTATTTT | CASSLVSGATDTQYF | TRBV5-1 | . | TRBJ2-3 | TRBD2
TGCAGTGCTAGAGATTGGAGGAGGGGTGGCTCCTACGAGCAGTACTTC | CSARDWRRGGSYEQYF | TRBV20-1 | . | TRBJ2-7 | .